These T cell receptor beta chains were read from a single sample in a study of blood T cell repertoires in COVID-19. Using immunoSEQ multiplex PCR, the repertoire was profiled, and TCRdb retains in-frame clones only, with some absent. The sample lists about 74,000 clones; 83% were seen once. Material for sequencing was peripheral blood. Every receptor here comes from an older man with acute or convalescent COVID-19. Both conserved end residues are part of each CDR3. A D gene is named only where the DNA matches it firmly. The size field is filled for only some rows; it gives once, few, many or a size class.

size	V	D	J	CDR3	DNA
.	TRBV19	.	TRBJ1-2	CASSMRSRENYGYTF	TGTGCCAGTAGTATGAGGTCCCGGGAGAACTATGGCTACACCTTC
.	TRBV27	.	TRBJ2-3	CASSLFNGDTQYF	TGTGCCAGCAGTTTATTTAACGGAGATACGCAGTATTTT
once	TRBV11-2	.	TRBJ2-1	CASSYSGGGTANEQFF	TGTGCCAGCAGCTATAGCGGTGGGGGAACGGCCAATGAGCAGTTCTTC
.	TRBV2	.	TRBJ2-1	CASKREAYNEQFF	TGTGCCAGCAAGAGGGAAGCGTACAATGAGCAGTTCTTC
.	TRBV7-8	.	TRBJ2-7	CASSQGTSYEQYF	TGTGCCAGCAGCCAAGGGACATCTTACGAGCAGTACTTC
few	TRBV28	.	TRBJ1-2	CASSSGGYTF	TGTGCCAGCAGTTCGGGTGGCTACACCTTC
.	TRBV7-2	TRBD2	TRBJ2-4	CASSLEGGGAKNIQYF	TGTGCCAGCAGCTTAGAGGGCGGGGGAGCCAAAAACATTCAGTACTTC
.	TRBV7-2	TRBD2	TRBJ2-7	CASSLQSGDYEQYF	TGTGCCAGCAGTTTACAGAGCGGGGATTACGAGCAGTACTTC
once	TRBV3-1/TRBV3-2	TRBD1	TRBJ1-4	CASSQVQGEKLFF	TGTGCCAGCAGCCAAGTACAGGGGGAAAAACTGTTTTTT
once	TRBV15	.	TRBJ2-5	CATSAGTQETQYF	TGTGCCACCAGCGCAGGAACCCAAGAGACCCAGTACTTC
.	TRBV28	.	TRBJ1-6	CASSLQGPAAPFLSPLHF	TGTGCCAGCAGTCTACAGGGCCCAGCCGCTCCGTTTCTTTCACCCCTCCACTTT
.	TRBV29-1	.	TRBJ1-1	CSAEQYTEAFF	TGCAGCGCTGAACAGTACACTGAAGCTTTCTTT
.	TRBV6-2/TRBV6-3	.	TRBJ1-5	CASSLGQEGQPQHF	TGTGCCAGCAGCCTCGGGCAGGAGGGTCAGCCCCAGCATTTT
.	TRBV29-1	TRBD2	TRBJ2-1	CSAAFRTSGSYNEQFF	TGCAGCGCCGCCTTCCGGACTAGCGGCTCCTACAATGAGCAGTTCTTC
.	TRBV7-3	.	TRBJ2-7	CASSSQPGFYEQYF	TGTGCCAGCAGCTCCCAGCCCGGGTTCTACGAGCAGTACTTC
many	TRBV2	.	TRBJ1-5	CASTRTPVGQPQHF	TGTGCCAGCACCCGGACTCCAGTCGGTCAGCCCCAGCATTTT
.	TRBV3-1/TRBV3-2	TRBD1	TRBJ1-5	CASSSQGSGNQPQHF	TGTGCCAGCAGCTCACAGGGGTCGGGCAATCAGCCCCAGCATTTT
once	TRBV7-8	.	TRBJ1-1	CASSLVHGVQEAFF	TGTGCCAGCAGCTTAGTTCATGGTGTTCAGGAAGCTTTCTTT
once	TRBV18	.	TRBJ1-2	CASSPSAGVANYGYTF	TGTGCCAGCTCACCCTCGGCGGGGGTAGCTAACTATGGCTACACCTTC
.	TRBV6-5	.	TRBJ1-4	CASSSLGATNEKLFF	TGTGCCAGCAGTTCCCTAGGTGCAACTAATGAAAAACTGTTTTTT
.	TRBV5-1	.	TRBJ2-3	CASSLGRPRDTQYF	TGCGCCAGCAGCTTAGGGAGACCGAGAGATACGCAGTATTTT
.	TRBV6-6	TRBD1	TRBJ1-5	CASRDRGRIQPQHF	TGTGCCAGCAGAGACAGGGGGCGGATTCAGCCCCAGCATTTT
.	TRBV19	.	TRBJ2-2	CASSIVVGRGQGQDTGELFF	TGTGCCAGTAGTATAGTAGTCGGGAGGGGACAGGGCCAGGACACCGGGGAGCTGTTTTTT
.	TRBV28	TRBD1	TRBJ1-1	CASSVGQGRTFF	TGTGCCAGCAGTGTTGGACAGGGTCGAACTTTCTTT
.	TRBV13	.	TRBJ2-2	CASSLRDTTGELFF	TGTGCCAGCAGCTTACGGGACACCACCGGGGAGCTGTTTTTT